A selection of T cell receptor beta chains follows, all from one sample in a study of shared clonotypes between healthy human individuals. Sequencing was performed with immunoSEQ multiplex PCR; in TCRdb, only in-frame clones are kept and a portion is missing. The repertoire includes 2,500,000 or so clones, 90% to 95% of them detected once, and roughly 0.36% sits in the top ten. The sequenced sample was naive CD4+ T cells from PBMCs. Receptors were obtained from a man aged 18 to 35 in good health. Some clones in this sample may be carry-over from other donors' samples. CDR3s include the opening cysteine and the closing phenylalanine or tryptophan. Fields, in order: clone size, D gene, V gene, J gene, CDR3 DNA, CDR3 protein. A D gene is named only where the DNA matches it firmly. A row's size may be missing; if present it is once, few, many or a size class.

clone_size: NA
d_call: TRBD2
v_call: TRBV11-2
j_call: TRBJ2-7
cdr3_nt: TGTGCCAGCAGCCGACTAGCGGGAGTATCTACCGAGCAGTACTTC
cdr3_aa: CASSRLAGVSTEQYF

clone_size: NA
d_call: NA
v_call: TRBV18
j_call: TRBJ2-7
cdr3_nt: TGTGCCAGCTCACAAACAGGGAGCGGCGAGCAGTACTTC
cdr3_aa: CASSQTGSGEQYF

clone_size: NA
d_call: NA
v_call: TRBV15
j_call: TRBJ2-1
cdr3_nt: TGTGCCACCAGCAGAGGAAAAGTGAGACCGGGCCCCAATGAGCAGTTCTTC
cdr3_aa: CATSRGKVRPGPNEQFF

clone_size: NA
d_call: NA
v_call: TRBV18
j_call: TRBJ1-1
cdr3_nt: TGTGCCAGCTCACGAGACGCTTCAAACACTGAAGCTTTCTTT
cdr3_aa: CASSRDASNTEAFF

clone_size: NA
d_call: NA
v_call: TRBV6-6
j_call: TRBJ1-2
cdr3_nt: TGTGCCAGCAGTGCAGATGCCAGAGGGTACTATGGCTACACCTTC
cdr3_aa: CASSADARGYYGYTF

clone_size: NA
d_call: NA
v_call: TRBV7-2
j_call: TRBJ2-1
cdr3_nt: TGTGCCAGCTCACGGAGCGCAGCCTACAATGAGCAGTTCTTC
cdr3_aa: CASSRSAAYNEQFF

clone_size: NA
d_call: TRBD2
v_call: TRBV4-3
j_call: TRBJ2-3
cdr3_nt: TGCGCCAGCAGCCAGGAAACTAGCGGGAGGCCCTTCACAGATACGCAGTATTTT
cdr3_aa: CASSQETSGRPFTDTQYF

clone_size: once
d_call: TRBD2
v_call: TRBV5-4
j_call: TRBJ2-7
cdr3_nt: TGTGCCAGCAGCTCCGCACTAGCGGGAGTAGGTGAGCAGTACTTC
cdr3_aa: CASSSALAGVGEQYF

clone_size: NA
d_call: TRBD1
v_call: TRBV29-1
j_call: TRBJ1-5
cdr3_nt: TGCAGCGTTCACACAGGGGGGGGACAGCCCCAGCATTTT
cdr3_aa: CSVHTGGGQPQHF

clone_size: once
d_call: TRBD1
v_call: TRBV11-3
j_call: TRBJ1-2
cdr3_nt: TGTGCCAGCAGCTCAGTGGACAGGGAAAGCTATGGCTACACCTTC
cdr3_aa: CASSSVDRESYGYTF

clone_size: NA
d_call: NA
v_call: TRBV29-1
j_call: TRBJ1-1
cdr3_nt: TGCAGCTCGGCAGAGGGCAGGCCAACAGGGAACACTGAAGCTTTCTTT
cdr3_aa: CSSAEGRPTGNTEAFF

clone_size: NA
d_call: NA
v_call: TRBV7-3
j_call: TRBJ2-1
cdr3_nt: TGTGCCAGCAGCCCGCCCCGGGGCAATGAGCAGTTCTTC
cdr3_aa: CASSPPRGNEQFF

clone_size: NA
d_call: TRBD2
v_call: TRBV7-3
j_call: TRBJ2-1
cdr3_nt: TGTGCCAGCAGCTCACTTGGACTAGCGGGAATAAAGGGTGACAATGAGCAGTTCTTC
cdr3_aa: CASSSLGLAGIKGDNEQFF

clone_size: NA
d_call: NA
v_call: TRBV6-5
j_call: TRBJ2-7
cdr3_nt: TGTGCCAGCAGGGAAACCGGGCCCCCCTACGAGCAGTACTTC
cdr3_aa: CASRETGPPYEQYF

clone_size: NA
d_call: TRBD1
v_call: TRBV27
j_call: TRBJ2-2
cdr3_nt: TGTGCCAGCAGTTTAAGGGGCCACTTCAGGGGGCTCGACGGGGAGCTGTTTTTT
cdr3_aa: CASSLRGHFRGLDGELFF

clone_size: NA
d_call: NA
v_call: TRBV25-1
j_call: TRBJ2-1
cdr3_nt: TGTGCCAGCAGTGAATTGACAGCGTACTACAATGAGCAGTTCTTC
cdr3_aa: CASSELTAYYNEQFF

clone_size: once
d_call: TRBD1
v_call: TRBV28
j_call: TRBJ2-7
cdr3_nt: TGTGCCAGCAGTTTAGAAAACAGCCCAGGGGGCGAGCAGTACTTC
cdr3_aa: CASSLENSPGGEQYF

clone_size: NA
d_call: TRBD2
v_call: TRBV7-9
j_call: TRBJ2-1
cdr3_nt: TGTGCCAGCAGCTTAAGATTGCTAGCGGGAGGACACTACAATGAGCAGTTCTTC
cdr3_aa: CASSLRLLAGGHYNEQFF